These 13 T cell receptor beta chains were all obtained from the same sample, sequenced in a study of blood T cell repertoires in COVID-19. Libraries were prepared by immunoSEQ multiplex PCR; TCRdb keeps only in-frame clonotypes and omits some of them. The table has approximately 54,000 clones, roughly 79% seen once; the top ten hold about 5.3%. The sequenced sample consisted of peripheral blood. These receptors were obtained from a woman aged 55 to 70 with acute or convalescent COVID-19.

This chain joins TRBV18 and TRBJ1-6, with D perhaps matching TRBD1 (5 bases). Germline lookup yields CDR1 KGHSH and CDR2 LQKENI. The CDR3 is 18 amino acids. Trimming stripped 3 bases from V and 10 bases from J, with 25 bases between. The CDR3 reads CASSPQRKSSGFRSPLHF. CDR3 DNA sequence: TGTGCCAGCTCACCGCAGAGGAAGAGCTCAGGGTTCAGGTCACCCCTCCACTTT.

The chain carries TRBV2 and TRBJ1-1; TRBD1 is a possible D gene (5 bases). This CDR3 spans 15 amino acids. Germline V CDR1 and CDR2: SNHLY, FYNNEI. Trimming cost V 2 bases and J 0 bases, with 10 bases left between them. The CDR3 nucleotides are TGTGCCAGCAGTGAATCGCAGGGCATGAACACTGAAGCTTTCTTT. This encodes CASSESQGMNTEAFF.

The chain links TRBV7-7 to TRBJ2-1, with D possibly being TRBD1 (6 bases). The germline CDR1 and CDR2 sequences are SSHAT and FNYEAQ (reference sequence). Trimming removed 5 bases at V and 9 bases at J, with 17 bases between. This CDR3 contains 14 residues. The CDR3 DNA follows: TGTGCCAGCAGCCCTGTACAGGGTTGGGGTGAGCAGTTCTTC. As protein: CASSPVQGWGEQFF.

The chain recombines TRBV5-4 with TRBJ1-2; 7 bases are a match to TRBD1. Germline V gives CDR1 SGHNT, CDR2 YYREEE (reference sequence). The J segment lost 10 bases and the V segment lost 8 bases, leaving 14 bases of the junction unmatched. The CDR3 length is 13 residues. The CDR3 DNA sequence: TGTGCCAGTTCTCAGGGCGGGACAGAGTTCTACACCTTC. This encodes CASSQGGTEFYTF.

V and J are TRBV9 and TRBJ1-3; D possibly corresponds to TRBD1 (6 bases). Per germline, CDR1 SGDLS and CDR2 YYNGEE. The CDR3 covers 14 residues. V lost 4 bases and J 4 bases, leaving 12 bases between the germline ends. CDR3 in amino acids: CASSIQGSGNTIYF. The CDR3 DNA reads as TGTGCCAGCAGCATACAGGGTTCAGGAAACACCATATATTTT.

This clone was found a few times. The rearrangement links TRBV27 to TRBJ2-3; D perhaps matches TRBD2 (5 bases). CDR1 is MNHEY, CDR2 SMNVEV, per germline (reference sequence). The CDR3 has 14 residues. Trimming pared 0 bases from V and 8 bases from J, leaving 12 bases between. The CDR3 region has the DNA TGTGCCAGCAGTTTATCGATCCCAAGCGGTACGCAGTATTTT. Amino acid sequence: CASSLSIPSGTQYF.

This chain joins TRBV2 and TRBJ2-2; 9 bases map to TRBD1. CDR3 length equals 15 residues. Germline-derived CDR1 and CDR2 are SNHLY and FYNNEI. Germline trimming cut 8 bases from V and 4 bases from J; bases unmatched to any gene: 8. The CDR3 protein is CASGGQGYSTGELFF. The CDR3 nucleotides read TGTGCCAGCGGGGGACAGGGATATTCCACCGGGGAGCTGTTTTTT. The variable domain in full, with the rest retrieved from reference TRBV2 and TRBJ2-2, is EPEVTQTPSHQVTQMGQEVILRCVPISNHLYFYWYRQILGQKVEFLVSFYNNEISEKSEIFDDQFSVERPDGSNFTLKIRSTKLEDSAMYFCASGGQGYSTGELFFGEGSRLTVL.

The chain carries TRBV20-1 and TRBJ2-5; a possible D gene is TRBD2 (6 bases). Germline CDR1 and CDR2: DFQATT and SNEGSKA (reference sequence). V was cut by 3 bases and J by 4 bases, with 12 bases left in between. There are 13 residues in the CDR3. The chain's CDR3 is CSASSAGRETQYF. The CDR3 DNA is TGCAGTGCTAGTTCCGCCGGGAGAGAGACCCAGTACTTC.

This clone was detected once. This rearrangement joins TRBV28 to TRBJ1-5; 8 bases agree with TRBD1. The germline V gene encodes CDR1 MDHEN and CDR2 SYDVKM. The CDR3 is 15 residues long. V trimming: 3 bases; J trimming: 7 bases; junction bases outside the gene matches: 8. CDR3 amino acids: CASSFDRGKLQPQHF. As DNA, the CDR3 is TGTGCCAGCAGTTTTGACAGGGGAAAATTGCAGCCCCAGCATTTT.

In its sample, this clone was seen a few times. This rearrangement joins TRBV28 to TRBJ1-4; D gene uncertain. The CDR3 has 12 amino acids. Germline V gene sequence: CDR1 MDHEN, CDR2 SYDVKM. V was cut by 6 bases and J by 4 bases, with 6 bases left in between. The CDR3 sequence: CASRAVNEKLFF. The CDR3 region has the DNA TGTGCCAGCAGGGCGGTTAATGAAAAACTGTTTTTT.

J is TRBJ2-1 and V is TRBV24-1; 9 positions agree with TRBD1. The CDR3 sequence is 16 residues long. The germline gives CDR1 KGHDR, CDR2 SFDVKD. V dropped 3 bases and J dropped 6; count of bases not matched to a gene: 8. CDR3 protein: CATSDVARGQGNEQFF. DNA for the CDR3: TGTGCCACCAGTGATGTCGCACGGGGACAGGGCAATGAGCAGTTCTTC.

About this clone: Relative to the germline gene, one junction end is altered; a read error may explain this. The chain carries TRBV4-1 and TRBJ2-3; TRBD2 matches at 8 bases. The CDR3 length is 17 residues. Germline CDR1 is MGHRA and CDR2 is YSYEKL. CDR3 sequence (DNA): TGCGCCAGCACCCAAGGGGTAGCGGGGAAGGTAACAGATACGCAGTATTTT. Translated: CASTQGVAGKVTDTQYF.

The genes are TRBV28 and TRBJ1-3, with no clear D. The germline V and J ends were trimmed by 2 bases and 8 bases, with 10 bases remaining between them. Germline V gene data show CDR1 as MDHEN and CDR2 as SYDVKM. This CDR3 has 13 amino acids. CDR3 in amino acids: CASSLGSEDTIYF. The CDR3 nucleotides are TGTGCCAGCAGTTTAGGTAGCGAGGACACCATATATTTT. Drawing the rest from reference TRBV28 and TRBJ1-3, the complete variable domain is DVKVTQSSRYLVKRTGEKVFLECVQDMDHENMFWYRQDPGLGLRLIYFSYDVKMKEKGDIPEGYSVSREKKERFSLILESASTNQTSMYLCASSLGSEDTIYFGEGSWLTVV.